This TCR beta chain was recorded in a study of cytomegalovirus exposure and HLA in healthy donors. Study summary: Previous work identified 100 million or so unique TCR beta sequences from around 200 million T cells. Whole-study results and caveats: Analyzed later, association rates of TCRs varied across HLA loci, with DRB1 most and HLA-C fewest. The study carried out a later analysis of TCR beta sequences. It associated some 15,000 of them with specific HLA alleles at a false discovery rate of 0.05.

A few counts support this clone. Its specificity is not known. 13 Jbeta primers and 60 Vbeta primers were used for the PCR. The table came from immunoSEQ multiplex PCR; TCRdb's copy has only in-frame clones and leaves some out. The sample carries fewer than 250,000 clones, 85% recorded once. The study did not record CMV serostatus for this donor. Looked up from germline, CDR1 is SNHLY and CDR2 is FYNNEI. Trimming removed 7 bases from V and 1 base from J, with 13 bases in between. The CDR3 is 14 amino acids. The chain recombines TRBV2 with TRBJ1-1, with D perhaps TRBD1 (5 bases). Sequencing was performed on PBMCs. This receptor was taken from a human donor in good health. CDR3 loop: CASTWGDGNTEAFF. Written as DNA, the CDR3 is TGTGCCAGCACCTGGGGGGACGGGAACACTGAAGCTTTCTTT.